This T cell receptor beta chain was observed in a study of blood T cell repertoires in COVID-19. Study context: Specimens from acute and convalescent COVID-19 originated in the United States, Italy and Spain. PBMCs, B-cell-depleted T cells, or T cells provided the cDNA or gDNA that made up the material.

The ends were cut back, 5 bases at V and 4 bases at J, with 17 bases in the middle. Germline V CDR1 and CDR2: SEHNR, FQNEAQ (reference sequence). The CDR3 sequence is 15 residues long. How the authors handled the data: Reference gene primer amplification in the assay estimated nucleated cell counts. TCRdb's copy holds only in-frame clones and misses some; the assay was immunoSEQ multiplex PCR. The V and J calls and clone size come from that table; D and trimming were worked out from the DNA. The sample has about 70,000 clones; over 75% are singletons. Sequenced input: peripheral blood. The TCR comes from a woman in her late teens or twenties with acute or convalescent COVID-19. The V and J genes are TRBV7-9 and TRBJ1-1; D perhaps matches TRBD1 (6 bases). The CDR3 spells CASSPGTGTGTEAFF. CDR3 nucleotides: TGTGCCAGCAGCCCAGGAACAGGGACGGGCACTGAAGCTTTCTTT.